These 29 T cell receptor beta chains were sequenced from one sample in a study of CD8 T cells in Susac syndrome. Random hexamers were used to reverse transcribe the RNA input (about 0.5 to 1 ug). TCRdb reanalysed the immunoSEQ multiplex PCR reads using MiXCR and keeps one entry per CDR3 protein. The data contain about 140,000 distinct CDR3 sequences, 85% to 95% of them seen just once; the ten biggest clones take up roughly 0.29%. The sample consisted of CD8+ T cells from PBMCs. The receptors come from a human donor in good health.

The gene calls are TRBV7-9 and TRBJ2-7; possibly TRBD2 for D (6 bases). The CDR3 is made up of 15 amino acids. Trimming pared 1 base from V and 6 bases from J, leaving 16 bases between. Germline lookup yields CDR1 SEHNR and CDR2 FQNEAQ (reference sequence). The CDR3 loop reads CASSLGASALGEQYF. DNA for the CDR3: TGTGCCAGCAGCTTAGGGGCTAGCGCTCTTGGCGAGCAGTACTTC.

J is TRBJ1-2 and V is TRBV13; D is uncertain. Germline CDR1 reads PRHDT; CDR2 reads FYEKMQ (reference sequence). V was clipped by 4 bases and J by 1 base, with 19 bases between them. CDR3 length: 17 residues. The CDR3 here is CASSYLGSDRINYGYTF. CDR3 nucleotide sequence: TGTGCCAGCAGCTATCTGGGCAGCGATCGAATTAACTATGGCTACACCTTC.

V usage is TRBV28 and J usage is TRBJ2-5; no clear D. The CDR3 is 11 residues long. Trimming removed 3 bases at V and 6 bases at J, with 5 bases between. CDR1 and CDR2 from the germline V gene are MDHEN and SYDVKM. CDR3 region: CASSFAQTQYF. CDR3 sequence (DNA): TGTGCCAGCAGTTTCGCGCAGACCCAGTACTTC.

The chain carries TRBV28 and TRBJ2-1, with 13 nucleotides matching TRBD2. Germline CDR1 is MDHEN and CDR2 is SYDVKM. The CDR3 sequence is 15 residues long. Losses at the gene ends were 3 bases for V and 10 bases for J; bases not matched to a gene: 6. The CDR3 coding sequence is TGTGCCAGCAGTTTGGTACTAGCGGGAGGGGAAGAGCAGTTCTTC. Its translation: CASSLVLAGGEEQFF.

This sequence joins TRBV7-8 and TRBJ2-3, with 8 bases lining up with TRBD2. CDR1 SGHVS and CDR2 FQNEAQ come from the germline V gene. This CDR3 region has 14 residues. The J segment lost 5 bases and the V segment lost 5 bases, leaving 6 bases of the junction unmatched. The CDR3 nucleotides read TGTGCCAGCAGCCGCGTGAGCGGGAGAGATACGCAGTATTTT. Protein sequence: CASSRVSGRDTQYF.

The chain couples TRBV7-9 to TRBJ1-1; the D is unclear. The V and J ends lost 5 bases and 3 bases respectively, with 13 bases between them. The CDR3 covers 14 residues. Looked up from germline, CDR1 is SEHNR and CDR2 is FQNEAQ (reference sequence). In DNA form, the CDR3 reads TGTGCCAGCAGCCCCAAAAGCAGTGACACTGAAGCTTTCTTT. Encoded protein: CASSPKSSDTEAFF.

V is TRBV28 and J is TRBJ1-1; no definite D call. Germline CDR1 reads MDHEN; CDR2 reads SYDVKM. Trimming stripped 3 bases from V and 6 bases from J, with 11 bases between. This CDR3 contains 13 residues. CDR3: CASSLPPPSEAFF. The CDR3 region has the DNA TGTGCCAGCAGTTTGCCCCCCCCGTCTGAAGCTTTCTTT.

This clonotype was observed a few times. The chain couples TRBV29-1 to TRBJ2-7; possibly TRBD2 for D (7 bases). Trimming left V 1 base short and J 4 bases short, with 14 bases between. Germline values: CDR1 SQVTM, CDR2 ANQGSEA. This CDR3 is 14 amino acids long. The DNA for the CDR3 is TGCAGCGTTGAAGGGAGGGGGGGGCCTTACGAGCAGTACTTC. As protein: CSVEGRGGPYEQYF.

The CDR3 sequence is CASSEWGGRLGHEQYF. DNA for the CDR3: TGTGCCAGCAGTGAATGGGGCGGGAGGCTCGGCCACGAGCAGTACTTC. The genes are TRBV6-1 and TRBJ2-7; 8 bases agree with TRBD2. Germline-derived CDR1 and CDR2 are MNHNS and SASEGT. CDR3 length: 16 amino acids. Trimming cost V 2 bases and J 5 bases; bases outside gene matches: 11.

This clonotype was detected once. The chain recombines TRBV4-2 with TRBJ2-2, with D perhaps TRBD2 (5 bases). With 8 bases removed from V and 7 bases from J, the gap between germline ends came to 14 bases. The CDR3 covers 13 residues. The V gene's germline CDR1 is LGHNA and CDR2 YNFKEQ. The chain's CDR3 is CASWVSGSGELFF. The CDR3 region has the DNA TGTGCCAGCTGGGTGTCGGGGAGCGGGGAGCTGTTTTTT.

This rearrangement joins TRBV3-1 to TRBJ1-2; D may be TRBD1 (5 bases). The germline V and J ends were trimmed by 4 bases and 8 bases, with 14 bases remaining between them. Germline CDR1 LGHDT, CDR2 YNNKEL (reference sequence). The CDR3 length is 13 residues. In DNA form, the CDR3 reads TGTGCCAGCAGCCTTGGGGGATCTGAGGGCTACACCTTC. This encodes CASSLGGSEGYTF. Full variable domain (remainder filled in from reference TRBV3-1 and TRBJ1-2): DTAVSQTPKYLVTQMGNDKSIKCEQNLGHDTMYWYKQDSKKFLKIMFSYNNKELIINETVPNRFSPKSPDKAHLNLHINSLELGDSAVYFCASSLGGSEGYTFGSGTRLTVV.

V usage is TRBV11-2 and J usage is TRBJ2-1; 8 bases map to TRBD2. V shed 3 bases and J 6 bases; nucleotides not matched to a gene: 10. Germline lookup yields CDR1 SGHAT and CDR2 FQNNGV. This CDR3 has 16 residues. The CDR3: CASSFPGGGPSNEQFF. CDR3 DNA sequence: TGTGCCAGCAGCTTCCCCGGCGGGGGGCCTTCCAATGAGCAGTTCTTC.

The chain couples TRBV29-1 to TRBJ2-7; D uncertain. CDR3 size: 12 residues. Trimming cost V 5 bases and J 1 base, with 9 bases left between them. Germline CDR1 reads SQVTM; CDR2 reads ANQGSEA. The CDR3, as DNA: TGCAGCGTTCTGGCAGAGTCCTACGAGCAGTACTTC. Its protein product is CSVLAESYEQYF.

This chain connects TRBV7-3 to TRBJ2-7; TRBD2 matches 7 bases. This CDR3 has 14 residues. The V segment lost 6 bases and the J segment 3 bases; nucleotides outside the gene matches: 8. Germline assignment: CDR1 SGHTA and CDR2 FQGTGA. CDR3 residues: CASSPSGMIYEQYF. The CDR3 bases are TGTGCCAGCAGTCCCAGCGGGATGATCTACGAGCAGTACTTC.

The chain carries TRBV2 and TRBJ1-2; D is ambiguous. Germline-derived CDR1 and CDR2 are SNHLY and FYNNEI. The CDR3 has 14 amino acids. The ends were cut back, 9 bases at V and 6 bases at J, with 20 bases in the middle. DNA for the CDR3: TGTGCCAGTACGGACGGCGATGGGGTGGATGGCTACACCTTC. Amino acids: CASTDGDGVDGYTF.

The rearrangement links TRBV27 to TRBJ2-7, with 9 bases matching TRBD2. Germline lookup yields CDR1 MNHEY and CDR2 SMNVEV (reference sequence). The CDR3 spans 15 residues. With V trimmed by 5 bases and J by 4 bases, 9 bases remained unmatched. In DNA form, the CDR3 reads TGTGCCAGCAGTAATCCGGGACTAGCCGATTACGAGCAGTACTTC. It translates to CASSNPGLADYEQYF.

In this sample, this clonotype turned up once. The chain has TRBV12-3 or TRBV12-4 and TRBJ2-2; no reliable D call. This CDR3 spans 12 amino acids. V gave up 4 bases and J gave up 5 bases, with 5 bases separating them. The CDR3 loop reads CASSSPTGELFF. The CDR3 nucleotides are TGTGCCAGCAGTTCCCCTACCGGGGAGCTGTTTTTT.

This chain joins TRBV7-2 and TRBJ1-5; 9 bases align to TRBD1. The ends lost 5 bases at V and 7 bases at J; junction bases unmatched: 6. The CDR3 covers 14 residues. The germline gives CDR1 SGHTA, CDR2 FQGNSA. This chain's CDR3 is CASSPGTGQQPQHF. The CDR3 DNA reads TGTGCCAGCAGCCCCGGGACAGGGCAACAGCCCCAGCATTTT.

The chain recombines TRBV20-1 with TRBJ2-1, with D possibly matching TRBD1 (5 bases). Per the germline V gene, CDR1 is DFQATT and CDR2 is SNEGSKA (reference sequence). V lost 2 bases and J lost 5, with 13 bases in between. The CDR3 has 14 amino acids. CDR3 region: CSARRRTQDNEQFF. CDR3 nucleotide sequence: TGCAGTGCTAGACGTCGGACACAGGACAATGAGCAGTTCTTC.

This chain links TRBV3-1 with TRBJ2-7; D ambiguous. Germline loops: CDR1 LGHDT, CDR2 YNNKEL (reference sequence). Trimming cost V 0 bases and J 5 bases, with 20 bases left between them. This CDR3 comprises 17 residues. In DNA form, the CDR3 reads TGTGCCAGCAGCCAAGATGTTGGCCGGTTAGCTCTCGACGAGCAGTACTTC. Its protein product is CASSQDVGRLALDEQYF.

The V gene is TRBV6-5, the J gene TRBJ1-2; D is uncertain. Trimming took 2 bases from V and 4 from J, leaving 8 bases between them. Germline CDR1 is MNHEY and CDR2 is SVGAGI. CDR3 size: 13 residues. The CDR3 reads CASSYAPFYGYTF. CDR3 coding DNA: TGTGCCAGCAGTTACGCCCCTTTCTATGGCTACACCTTC.

The chain combines TRBV11-3 with TRBJ2-7, with D unresolved. V lost 4 bases, J lost 6 bases, and 13 bases lay in between. Looked up from germline, CDR1 is SGHNT and CDR2 is YENEEA. The CDR3 extends over 13 amino acids. The CDR3 reads CASSSATVGEQYF. CDR3 bases: TGTGCCAGCAGCTCGGCAACCGTAGGCGAGCAGTACTTC.

CDR3: CSAGSGTGVEQYF. CDR3 bases: TGCAGCGCTGGCTCTGGGACAGGGGTCGAGCAGTACTTC. J is TRBJ2-7 and V is TRBV29-1; 10 positions match TRBD1. From germline, CDR1 is SQVTM and CDR2 ANQGSEA. The V segment lost 7 bases and the J segment 6 bases; nucleotides outside the gene matches: 9. CDR3 length: 13 residues.

The genes are TRBV13 and TRBJ2-1, with 10 bases fitting TRBD2. Germline V gene sequence: CDR1 PRHDT, CDR2 FYEKMQ (reference sequence). V lost 1 base and J lost 3; bases outside the gene matches: 3. The CDR3 sequence is 16 residues long. In DNA, the CDR3 is TGTGCCAGCAGCTTAGTTACTAGCGGGAACTACAATGAGCAGTTCTTC. As protein: CASSLVTSGNYNEQFF.

The chain couples TRBV12-3 or TRBV12-4 to TRBJ2-1; D may be TRBD2 (5 bases). The germline V and J ends were trimmed by 6 bases and 6 bases, with 18 bases remaining between them. This CDR3 spans 15 amino acids. CDR3 coding DNA: TGTGCCAGCAGCACTTCCAACTGGCGGGCCAATGAGCAGTTCTTC. Its protein product is CASSTSNWRANEQFF.

This chain connects TRBV11-2 to TRBJ2-7; 10 nucleotides agree with TRBD2. The V gene's germline CDR1 is SGHAT and CDR2 FQNNGV. The CDR3 is 15 residues long. Trimming took 3 bases from V and 2 from J; bases not matched to a gene: 4. The CDR3 is CASSFGTSVAYEQYF. In DNA form, the CDR3 reads TGTGCCAGCAGCTTTGGGACTAGCGTCGCCTACGAGCAGTACTTC.

The rearrangement links TRBV28 to TRBJ2-4; D gene uncertain. Germline CDR1 reads MDHEN; CDR2 reads SYDVKM. Deletions cut 0 bases from V and 1 base from J, with 4 bases between. The CDR3 totals 14 residues. CDR3 nucleotide sequence: TGTGCCAGCAGTTTATGGCCTGCCAAAAACATTCAGTACTTC. Its translation is CASSLWPAKNIQYF.

This rearrangement joins TRBV4-3 to TRBJ1-5; D may be TRBD1 (6 bases). CDR1 and CDR2 (germline): LGHNA, YSLEER. The CDR3 runs 15 residues. V lost 1 base to trimming and J lost 4 bases, with 11 bases between them. The CDR3 loop is CASSQVGQGNQPQHF. CDR3 DNA sequence: TGCGCCAGCAGCCAAGTGGGGCAGGGGAATCAGCCCCAGCATTTT.

In its sample, this clonotype was seen many times. An end of the junction does not agree with germline; a read error may underlie this. V gene TRBV27 combines with J gene TRBJ2-7, with 11 positions matching TRBD2. There are 16 residues in the CDR3. The germline CDR1 and CDR2 sequences are MNHEY and SMNVEV (reference sequence). CDR3 nucleotides: TGTGCCAGCAGTGTATCTAGCGGGGGGAGAACCTACGAGCAGTACTTC. Its translation is CASSVSSGGRTYEQYF.